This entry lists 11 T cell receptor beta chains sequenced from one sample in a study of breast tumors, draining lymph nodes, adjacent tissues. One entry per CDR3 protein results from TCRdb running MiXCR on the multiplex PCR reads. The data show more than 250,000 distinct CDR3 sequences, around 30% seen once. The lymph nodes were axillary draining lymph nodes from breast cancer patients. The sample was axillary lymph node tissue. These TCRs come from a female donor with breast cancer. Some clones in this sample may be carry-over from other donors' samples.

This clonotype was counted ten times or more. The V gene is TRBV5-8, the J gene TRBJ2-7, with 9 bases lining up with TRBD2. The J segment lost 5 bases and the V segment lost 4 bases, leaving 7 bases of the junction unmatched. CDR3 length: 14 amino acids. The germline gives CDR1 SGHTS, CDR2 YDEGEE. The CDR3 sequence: CASSLAGSRHEQYF. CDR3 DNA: TGTGCCAGCAGCCTAGCGGGATCTAGACACGAGCAGTACTTC.

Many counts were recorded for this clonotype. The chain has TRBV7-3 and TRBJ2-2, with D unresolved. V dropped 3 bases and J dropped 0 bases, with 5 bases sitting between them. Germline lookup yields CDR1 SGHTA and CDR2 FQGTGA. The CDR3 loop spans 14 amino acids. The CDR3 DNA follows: TGTGCCAGCAGCTTCCGGGCGAACACCGGGGAGCTGTTTTTT. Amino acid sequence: CASSFRANTGELFF.

The DNA of the CDR3 is TGTGCCAGCAGACCTACAGGGGATGGCACAGATACGCAGTATTTT. This sequence encodes CASRPTGDGTDTQYF. The rearrangement uses TRBV9 and TRBJ2-3; TRBD1 agrees at 7 bases. Germline trimming cut 5 bases from V and 1 base from J; bases unmatched to any gene: 7. CDR1 and CDR2 from the germline V gene are SGDLS and YYNGEE. This CDR3 has 15 residues.

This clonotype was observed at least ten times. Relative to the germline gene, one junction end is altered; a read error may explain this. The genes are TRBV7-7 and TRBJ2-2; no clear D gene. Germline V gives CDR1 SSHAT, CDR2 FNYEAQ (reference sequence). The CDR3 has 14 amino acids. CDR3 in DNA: TGTGCTAGCAGCTTACAGTCTCGCACCGGGGAGCTGTTTTTT. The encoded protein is CASSLQSRTGELFF.

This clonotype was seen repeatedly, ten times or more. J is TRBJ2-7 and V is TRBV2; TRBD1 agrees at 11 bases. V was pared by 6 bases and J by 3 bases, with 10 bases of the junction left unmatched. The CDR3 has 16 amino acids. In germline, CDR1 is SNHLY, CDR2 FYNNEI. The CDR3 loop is CASSGILGQGVYEQYF. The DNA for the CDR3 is TGTGCCAGCAGCGGTATACTGGGACAGGGGGTCTACGAGCAGTACTTC.

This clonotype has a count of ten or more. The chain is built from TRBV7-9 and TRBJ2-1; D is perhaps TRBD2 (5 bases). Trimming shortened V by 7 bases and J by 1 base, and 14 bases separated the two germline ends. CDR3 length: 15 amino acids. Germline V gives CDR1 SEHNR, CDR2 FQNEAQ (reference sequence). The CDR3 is CASTPGTSSYNEQFF. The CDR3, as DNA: TGTGCCAGCACCCCCGGTACTAGTTCCTACAATGAGCAGTTCTTC.

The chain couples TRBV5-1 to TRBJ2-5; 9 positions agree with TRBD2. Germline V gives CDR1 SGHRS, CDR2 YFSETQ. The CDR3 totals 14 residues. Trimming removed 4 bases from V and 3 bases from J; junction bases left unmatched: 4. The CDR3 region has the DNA TGCGCCAGCAGCCTCATAGCGGGAGAAGAGACCCAGTACTTC. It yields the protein CASSLIAGEETQYF.

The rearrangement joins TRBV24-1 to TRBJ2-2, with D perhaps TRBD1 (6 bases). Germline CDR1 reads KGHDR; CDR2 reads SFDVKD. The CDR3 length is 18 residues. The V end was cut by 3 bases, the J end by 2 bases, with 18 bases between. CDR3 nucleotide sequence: TGTGCCACCAGTGATGGACCGGGACAACCTGGAAACACCGGGGAGCTGTTTTTT. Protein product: CATSDGPGQPGNTGELFF.

CDR3 sequence (DNA): TGTGCCAGCAGCTTAGGGGTGCAATCGAATGGCTACACCTTC. Its protein product is CASSLGVQSNGYTF. The genes are TRBV7-9 and TRBJ1-2, with D hard to call. V was cut by 1 base and J by 6 bases, with 12 bases left in between. This CDR3 is built from 14 residues. Germline CDR1 SEHNR, CDR2 FQNEAQ (reference sequence). Full variable domain (outside the CDR3, taken from reference TRBV7-9 and TRBJ1-2): DTGVSQNPRHKITKRGQNVTFRCDPISEHNRLYWYRQTLGQGPEFLTYFQNEAQLEKSRLLSDRFSAERPKGSFSTLEIQRTEQGDSAMYLCASSLGVQSNGYTFGSGTRLTVV.

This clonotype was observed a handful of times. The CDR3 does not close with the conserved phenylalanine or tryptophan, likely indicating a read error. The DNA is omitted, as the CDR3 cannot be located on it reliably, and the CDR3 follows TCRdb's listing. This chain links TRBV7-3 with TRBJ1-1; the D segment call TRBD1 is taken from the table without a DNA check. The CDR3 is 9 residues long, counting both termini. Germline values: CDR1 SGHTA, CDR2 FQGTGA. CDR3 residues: CASSPYPPR.

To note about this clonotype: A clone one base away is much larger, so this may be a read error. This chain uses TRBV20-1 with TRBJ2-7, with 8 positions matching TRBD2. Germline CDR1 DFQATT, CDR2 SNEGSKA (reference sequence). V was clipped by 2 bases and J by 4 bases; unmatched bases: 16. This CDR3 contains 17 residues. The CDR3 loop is CSARRVNSGTAEYEQYF. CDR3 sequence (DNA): TGCAGTGCTAGAAGAGTTAATAGCGGGACGGCCGAATACGAGCAGTACTTC.